This passage covers 23 T cell receptor beta chains from one sample sequenced in a study of T-cell reconstitution after alpha-beta-depleted transplantation in children. Unique molecular identifiers featured in how the TCRbeta library was prepared. One entry per CDR3 protein results from TCRdb running MiXCR on the PCR reads. This table has 640,000 or so distinct CDR3 sequences, approximately 17% appearing once. The input for sequencing was PBMCs from the stem cell graft donor, taken from the stem cell graft. The receptors derive from a human donor who donated a stem cell graft to a child with acute myeloid leukemia.

The chain has TRBV28 and TRBJ2-7; D gene unclear. The CDR3 totals 12 residues. V lost 5 bases and J lost 2, with 7 bases in between. CDR1 is MDHEN, CDR2 SYDVKM, per germline. The CDR3: CASSPRTYEQYV. The CDR3 DNA sequence: TGTGCCAGCAGTCCTCGAACCTACGAGCAGTACGTC.

This chain uses TRBV15 with TRBJ2-3, with 7 bases lining up with TRBD1. Germline CDR1 LNHNV, CDR2 YYDKDF (reference sequence). The length of the CDR3 is 15 residues. V was clipped by 5 bases and J by 3 bases; unmatched bases: 8. CDR3 protein: CATSGEGGWTDTQYF. CDR3 nucleotides: TGTGCCACCAGCGGTGAAGGGGGCTGGACAGATACGCAGTATTTT.

This clonotype was counted ten times or more. J is TRBJ2-1 and V is TRBV20-1, with a tentative D call TRBD1 (6 bases). Germline V gene data show CDR1 as DFQATT and CDR2 as SNEGSKA (reference sequence). V lost 0 bases, J lost 3 bases, and 15 bases lay in between. This CDR3 region has 16 residues. CDR3 DNA: TGCAGTGCTAGAGATCCAATGGGGGCGAGCTACAATGAGCAGTTCTTC. This gives the protein CSARDPMGASYNEQFF.

This chain joins TRBV6-4 and TRBJ1-5; 9 bases are shared with TRBD1. The CDR3 length is 19 residues. From germline, CDR1 is MRHNA and CDR2 SNTAGT. V trimming: 6 bases; J trimming: 2 bases; junction bases outside the gene matches: 17. CDR3 region: CASRDLDRGMEIGNQPQHF. The CDR3 bases are TGTGCCAGCAGAGACCTGGACAGGGGCATGGAAATCGGCAATCAGCCCCAGCATTTT.

This clonotype has just a few counts. The chain is built from TRBV20-1 and TRBJ1-1, with 7 bases lining up with TRBD1. This CDR3 has 14 residues. V lost 1 base to trimming and J lost 2 bases; unmatched junction nucleotides: 4. Per the germline V gene, CDR1 is DFQATT and CDR2 is SNEGSKA (reference sequence). Here the CDR3 reads CSARGDRDNTEAFF. The CDR3 bases are TGCAGTGCTAGAGGGGACAGAGATAACACTGAAGCTTTCTTT.

The gene calls are TRBV18 and TRBJ1-1, with D unresolved. Germline V lookup: CDR1 KGHSH, CDR2 LQKENI. Trimming shortened V by 1 base and J by 0 bases, and 3 bases separated the two germline ends. The CDR3 runs to 13 residues. The CDR3 nucleotides read TGTGCCAGCTCACCACGCCTGAACACTGAAGCTTTCTTT. Translation: CASSPRLNTEAFF. The complete variable domain, with remaining parts taken from reference TRBV18 and TRBJ1-1, reads NAGVMQNPRHLVRRRGQEARLRCSPMKGHSHVYWYRQLPEEGLKFMVYLQKENIIDESGMPKERFSAEFPKEGPSILRIQQVVRGDSAAYFCASSPRLNTEAFFGQGTRLTVV.

This clonotype has ten or more counts. This chain's CDR3 is CSARADTASYEQYF. For the CDR3, the DNA is TGCAGTGCTAGGGCCGACACCGCCTCCTACGAGCAGTACTTC. The V and J genes are TRBV20-1 and TRBJ2-7; unclear D gene. The CDR3 is made up of 14 amino acids. Trimming took 3 bases from V and 0 from J, leaving 12 bases between them. Germline V gives CDR1 DFQATT, CDR2 SNEGSKA (reference sequence).

CDR3 in DNA: TGTGCCAGCAGCCCAGAGATAGGTGAGCAGTTCTTC. This sequence encodes CASSPEIGEQFF. The rearrangement joins TRBV7-9 to TRBJ2-1; unclear D gene. Trimming took 5 bases from V and 9 from J, leaving 11 bases between them. This CDR3 is 12 amino acids long. CDR1 is SEHNR, CDR2 FQNEAQ, per germline (reference sequence). Drawing the rest from reference TRBV7-9 and TRBJ2-1, the complete variable domain is DTGVSQNPRHKITKRGQNVTFRCDPISEHNRLYWYRQTLGQGPEFLTYFQNEAQLEKSRLLSDRFSAERPKGSFSTLEIQRTEQGDSAMYLCASSPEIGEQFFGPGTRLTVL.

The chain recombines TRBV29-1 with TRBJ2-1; D is unresolved. CDR3 length: 16 amino acids. Germline values: CDR1 SQVTM, CDR2 ANQGSEA. The V end lost 6 bases, the J end lost 1 base, and 19 bases lay between the germline ends. CDR3 nucleotides: TGCAGCGTCAGTGGGGTAGCAGTGAAGTCCTACAATGAGCAGTTCTTC. It yields the protein CSVSGVAVKSYNEQFF.

This clonotype has just one count. V gene TRBV9 combines with J gene TRBJ2-3; TRBD2 matches 8 bases. The CDR3 has 17 residues. Germline V gives CDR1 SGDLS, CDR2 YYNGEE. V shed 0 bases and J 0 bases; nucleotides not matched to a gene: 6. In nucleotides, the CDR3 is TGTGCCAGCAGCGTAGGAGGGCGGGGGGCTAGCACAGATACGCAGTATTTT. It yields the protein CASSVGGRGASTDTQYF. The whole variable domain, filled in from reference TRBV9 and TRBJ2-3, reads DSGVTQTPKHLITATGQRVTLRCSPRSGDLSVYWYQQSLDQGLQFLIQYYNGEERAKGNILERFSAQQFPDLHSELNLSSLELGDSALYFCASSVGGRGASTDTQYFGPGTRLTVL.

In its sample, this clonotype was seen many times. The V and J genes are TRBV29-1 and TRBJ1-2; 10 bases agree with TRBD1. The CDR3 length is 16 residues. J gave up 8 bases and V 1 base, and 13 bases lay outside the gene matches. The V gene's germline CDR1 is SQVTM and CDR2 ANQGSEA. CDR3 in DNA: TGCAGCGTTGAAGTTCCCCTGGGGACAGGGGTAGACGGCTACACCTTC. Translating gives CSVEVPLGTGVDGYTF.

This clonotype was seen a few times. V and J are TRBV4-1 and TRBJ1-2, with a possible D match to TRBD1 (5 bases). V shed 3 bases and J shed 8 bases, with 16 bases lying between them. CDR1 is MGHRA and CDR2 is YSYEKL in the germline V gene. The CDR3 sequence is 14 residues long. CDR3: CASSHTTSGRGYTF. The CDR3 DNA reads TGCGCCAGCAGCCACACTACGTCGGGACGAGGCTACACCTTC.

This clonotype was seen once. The V and J genes are TRBV12-3 or TRBV12-4 and TRBJ1-2; 7 bases line up with TRBD1. CDR3 size: 15 residues. V shed 5 bases and J 2 bases; nucleotides not matched to a gene: 8. The CDR3 coding sequence is TGTGCCAGCAGTGAAGAGACAGGGATCAACTATGGCTACACCTTC. This sequence encodes CASSEETGINYGYTF.

In this sample, this clonotype turned up many times. The rearrangement uses TRBV20-1 and TRBJ1-4, with unresolved D. This CDR3 contains 12 residues. V shed 2 bases and J shed 6 bases, with 7 bases lying between them. From germline, CDR1 is DFQATT and CDR2 SNEGSKA (reference sequence). The DNA of the CDR3 is TGCAGTGCTAGAAACACGGATGAAAAACTGTTTTTT. Protein: CSARNTDEKLFF.

In its sample, this clonotype was seen many times. J is TRBJ1-2 and V is TRBV24-1; D is uncertain. Trimming stripped 2 bases from V and 4 bases from J, with 22 bases between. Germline V gene data show CDR1 as KGHDR and CDR2 as SFDVKD. The CDR3 covers 18 residues. Here the CDR3 DNA reads TGTGCCACCAGTGATTCCGGCCCTTCCAGGACTTGGGGCTATGGCTACACCTTC. It encodes CATSDSGPSRTWGYGYTF.

Many counts were recorded for this clonotype. The chain is built from TRBV6-1 and TRBJ1-1, with D hard to call. The CDR3 covers 12 residues. V shed 8 bases and J shed 10 bases, with 17 bases lying between them. In germline, CDR1 is MNHNS, CDR2 SASEGT. CDR3 loop: CASARDGLRAFF. The DNA for the CDR3 is TGTGCCAGCGCCCGTGACGGGCTTCGAGCTTTCTTT.

The rearrangement links TRBV29-1 to TRBJ2-7; the D gene could be TRBD1 or TRBD2 (6 bases each). From germline, CDR1 is SQVTM and CDR2 ANQGSEA. Trimming took 5 bases from V and 0 from J, leaving 11 bases between them. This CDR3 spans 13 amino acids. CDR3 nucleotide sequence: TGCAGCGTTACCGGGGGCCTCTCCTACGAGCAGTACTTC. Translation gives CSVTGGLSYEQYF.

Note on this clonotype: This clone may be a read error of a much larger clone one base away. The CDR3 nucleotides are TGTGCCAGCAGCTTCGGGGGGAGCCACAATGAGCAGTTCTTC. This encodes CASSFGGSHNEQFF. V and J are TRBV7-2 and TRBJ2-1; TRBD2 matches 7 bases. The germline V gene has CDR1 SGHTA and CDR2 FQGNSA. This CDR3 is built from 14 residues. J gave up 5 bases and V 3 bases, and 4 bases lay outside the gene matches.

The chain couples TRBV7-3 to TRBJ2-1; tentative D call: TRBD1 (5 bases). The CDR3 is 16 amino acids. The ends were cut back, 4 bases at V and 0 bases at J, with 13 bases in the middle. Germline lookup yields CDR1 SGHTA and CDR2 FQGTGA. DNA for the CDR3: TGTGCCAGCAGCTCCTACAGGTCTAGCTCCTACAATGAGCAGTTCTTC. This codes for CASSSYRSSSYNEQFF.

The chain joins TRBV7-9 to TRBJ2-7; D unclear. Trimming removed 6 bases at V and 6 bases at J, with 15 bases between. The CDR3 length is 13 residues. Germline loops: CDR1 SEHNR, CDR2 FQNEAQ (reference sequence). CDR3 sequence reads: CASSLGSIPEQYV. The CDR3 nucleotides read TGTGCCAGCAGTTTGGGAAGCATTCCCGAGCAGTACGTC.

Concerning this clonotype: Sequence at one end of the junction differs from germline and may be a read error. The gene calls are TRBV11-2 and TRBJ2-1; no clear D. Germline V gives CDR1 SGHAT, CDR2 FQNNGV. The CDR3 sequence is 13 residues long. The CDR3 DNA follows: TGTGCCAGCAGCTTAGTAGAGTACAAGGAGCAGTTCTTC. Its translation: CASSLVEYKEQFF.

This clonotype was observed many times. The chain has TRBV20-1 and TRBJ2-2; D is unclear. Germline V gives CDR1 DFQATT, CDR2 SNEGSKA (reference sequence). V was clipped by 4 bases and J by 0 bases, with 9 bases between them. This CDR3 has 14 amino acids. The CDR3 DNA follows: TGCAGTGCTATCAATCAAGCGAACACCGGGGAGCTGTTTTTT. This codes for CSAINQANTGELFF.

V and J are TRBV7-2 and TRBJ1-6; TRBD1 agrees at 9 bases. CDR1 is SGHTA and CDR2 is FQGNSA in the germline V gene. V gave up 5 bases and J gave up 10 bases; unmatched junction bases: 12. The CDR3 is 16 amino acids. In DNA form, the CDR3 reads TGTGCCAGCAGCCTTACCCGGGACAGGGTACGGTCACCCCTCCACTTT. The encoded protein is CASSLTRDRVRSPLHF.